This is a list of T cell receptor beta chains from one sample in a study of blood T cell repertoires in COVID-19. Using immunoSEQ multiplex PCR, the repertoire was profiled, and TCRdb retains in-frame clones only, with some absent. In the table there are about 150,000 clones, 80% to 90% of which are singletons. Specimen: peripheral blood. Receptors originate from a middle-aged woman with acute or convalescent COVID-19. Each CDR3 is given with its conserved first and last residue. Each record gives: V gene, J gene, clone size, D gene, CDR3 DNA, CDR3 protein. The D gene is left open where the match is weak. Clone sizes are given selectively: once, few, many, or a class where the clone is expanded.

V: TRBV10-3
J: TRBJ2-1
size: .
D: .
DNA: TGTGCCACGAGTACCGGGACAAATGAGCAGTTCTTC
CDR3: CATSTGTNEQFF

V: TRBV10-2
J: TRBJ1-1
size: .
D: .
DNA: TGCGCCAGCAGCCACGGGGGAGTTGAAGCTTTCTTT
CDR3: CASSHGGVEAFF

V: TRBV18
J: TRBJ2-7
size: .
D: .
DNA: TGTGCCAGCTCACAAGACAGCTACGAGCAGTACTTC
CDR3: CASSQDSYEQYF

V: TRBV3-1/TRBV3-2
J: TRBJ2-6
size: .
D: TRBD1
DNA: TGTGCCAGCAGCCAACTACAGGGGAAGAGTGGGGCCAACGTCCTGACTTTC
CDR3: CASSQLQGKSGANVLTF

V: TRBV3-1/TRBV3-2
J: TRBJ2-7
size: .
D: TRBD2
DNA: TGTGCCAGCAGCCCTCCGGGACTATATTACGAGCAGTACTTC
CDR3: CASSPPGLYYEQYF

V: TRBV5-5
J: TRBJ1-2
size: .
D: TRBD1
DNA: TGTGCCAGCAGCTTACAGGGGGCGGAAGGCTACACCTTC
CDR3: CASSLQGAEGYTF

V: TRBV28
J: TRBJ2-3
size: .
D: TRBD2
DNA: TGTGCCAGCAGTCCGGGGGGGGCGGATACGCAGTATTTT
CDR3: CASSPGGADTQYF

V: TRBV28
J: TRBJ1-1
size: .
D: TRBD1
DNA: TGTGCCAGCAGTTTGGACAGGAGTGAAGCTTTCTTT
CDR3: CASSLDRSEAFF

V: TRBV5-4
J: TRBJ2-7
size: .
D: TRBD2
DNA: TGTGCCAGCAGCTTGGAGCGGGGGGGCGCCGAGCAGTACTTC
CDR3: CASSLERGGAEQYF

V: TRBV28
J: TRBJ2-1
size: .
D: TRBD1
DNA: TGTGCCAGGGACAGGGGGCGCCTCTTTGTGTGGTACAATGAGCAGTTCTTC
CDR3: CARDRGRLFVWYNEQFF

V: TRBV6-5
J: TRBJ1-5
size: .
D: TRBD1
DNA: TGTGCCAGTAGTCCGCGCGCAGGGGGAATTCAGCCCCAGCATTTT
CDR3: CASSPRAGGIQPQHF

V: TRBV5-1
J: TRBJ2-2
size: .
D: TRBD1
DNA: TGCGCCAGCAGCTTGTTACAGGGGGAGACCGGGGAGCTGTTTTTT
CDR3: CASSLLQGETGELFF

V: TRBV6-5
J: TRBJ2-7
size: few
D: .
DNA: TGTGCCAGCATCGGGGGAAACTCCTACGAGCAGTACTTC
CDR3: CASIGGNSYEQYF

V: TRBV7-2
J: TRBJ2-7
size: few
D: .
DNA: TGTGCCAGCAGCTTAGATCCGGGACACCGGATGAGGAAGTACGAGCAGTACTTC
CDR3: CASSLDPGHRMRKYEQYF

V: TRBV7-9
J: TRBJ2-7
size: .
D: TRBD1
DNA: TGTGCCAGCAGCGTTACGACAGGGGACCTCTACGAGCAGTACTTC
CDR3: CASSVTTGDLYEQYF

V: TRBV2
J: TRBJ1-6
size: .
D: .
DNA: TGTGCCAGCAGACTCGGACAAGAAAAAAATTCACCCCTCCACTTT
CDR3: CASRLGQEKNSPLHF

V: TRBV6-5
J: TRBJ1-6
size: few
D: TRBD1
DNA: TGTGCCAGCAATACCAGACAGGGTAATTCACCCCTCCACTTT
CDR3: CASNTRQGNSPLHF

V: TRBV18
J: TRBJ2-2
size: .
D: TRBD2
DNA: TGTGCCAGCTCAGAGGGACTAGCTTTATCCGGGGAGCTGTTTTTT
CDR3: CASSEGLALSGELFF

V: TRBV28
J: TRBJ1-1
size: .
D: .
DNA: TGTGCCAGCAGTTTAGGGGGGAACCGCGTTTTAGCTTTCTTT
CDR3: CASSLGGNRVLAFF

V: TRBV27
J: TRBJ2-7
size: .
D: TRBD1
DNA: TGTGCCAGCAGTTTACATGGACAGGATGTATACCTCTACGAGCAGTACTTC
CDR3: CASSLHGQDVYLYEQYF

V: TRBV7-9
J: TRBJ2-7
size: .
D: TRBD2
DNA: TGTGCCAGCAGCCCTCAAGTAGGTGGGACTAGCGGGGGGTTCGAGCAGTACTTC
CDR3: CASSPQVGGTSGGFEQYF

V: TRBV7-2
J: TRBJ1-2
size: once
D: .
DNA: TGTGCCAGCAGCTCCCGGGAGGGTGGATATGGCTACACCTTC
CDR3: CASSSREGGYGYTF

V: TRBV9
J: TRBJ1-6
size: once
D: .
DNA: TGTGCCAGCAGGAGTCAGGGGAATTCACCCCTCCACTTT
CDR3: CASRSQGNSPLHF

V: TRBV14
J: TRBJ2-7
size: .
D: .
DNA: TGTGCCAGCAGCCAAGAATCTAGCGTACTCTACGAGCAGTACTTC
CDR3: CASSQESSVLYEQYF

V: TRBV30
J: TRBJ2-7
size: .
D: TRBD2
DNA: TGTGCCTGGAGTCTCGGCGGGGGGGCCTACGAGCAGTACTTC
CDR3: CAWSLGGGAYEQYF

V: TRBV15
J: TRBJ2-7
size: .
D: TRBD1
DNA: TGTGCCACCAGCAGAGAGGGACAGGGGGCTGAGGAGCAGTACTTC
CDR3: CATSREGQGAEEQYF

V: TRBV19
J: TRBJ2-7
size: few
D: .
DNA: TGTGCCAGTAGTATGGGAAGCGGCTACGAGCAGTACTTC
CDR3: CASSMGSGYEQYF

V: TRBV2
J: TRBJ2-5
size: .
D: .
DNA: TGTGCCAGCAGAGAGACGCGGGAACCGGAGACCCAGTACTTC
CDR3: CASRETREPETQYF

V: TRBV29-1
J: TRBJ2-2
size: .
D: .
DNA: TGCAGCGTTGCCAGCACCGGGGAGCTGTTTTTT
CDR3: CSVASTGELFF

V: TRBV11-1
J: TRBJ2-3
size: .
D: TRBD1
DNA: TGTGCCAGCAGCCCAGACAGGGTAGCAGATACGCAGTATTTT
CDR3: CASSPDRVADTQYF

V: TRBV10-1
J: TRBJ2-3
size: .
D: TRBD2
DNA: TGCGCCAGCAGTGATGGCGGGGGGCCAGATACGCAGTATTTT
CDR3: CASSDGGGPDTQYF

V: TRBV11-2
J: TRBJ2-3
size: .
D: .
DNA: TGTGCCAGCAGCTTAGATTTGGAGAGCACAGATACGCAGTATTTT
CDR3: CASSLDLESTDTQYF

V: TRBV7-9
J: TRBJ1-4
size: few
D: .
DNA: TGTGCCAGCAGCTTAAATATCGAAAAACTGTTTTTT
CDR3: CASSLNIEKLFF

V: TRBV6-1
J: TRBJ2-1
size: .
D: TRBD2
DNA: TGTGCCAGCAGTGAGCAATTCGGGGGGGCCTTTAGAAATGAGCAGTTCTTC
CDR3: CASSEQFGGAFRNEQFF

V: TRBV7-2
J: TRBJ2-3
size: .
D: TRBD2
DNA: TGTGCCAGCAGCTTAAGGGGACTAAGCACAGATACGCAGTATTTT
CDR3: CASSLRGLSTDTQYF

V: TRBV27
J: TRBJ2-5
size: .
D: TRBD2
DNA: TGTGCCAGCAGTTGGTCTCCTCCGGGACTACTCCAAGAGACCCAGTACTTC
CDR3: CASSWSPPGLLQETQYF

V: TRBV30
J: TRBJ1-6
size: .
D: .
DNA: TGTGCCTGGAGTTTAGGGGGAAGAGCGAATTCACCCCTCCACTTT
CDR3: CAWSLGGRANSPLHF

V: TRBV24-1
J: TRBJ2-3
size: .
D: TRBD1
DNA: TGTGCCTGCGAGGGGGCCCGCGATACGCAGTATTTT
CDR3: CACEGARDTQYF

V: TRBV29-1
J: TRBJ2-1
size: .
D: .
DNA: TGCAGCGCTGTGCAGGGGTATTCCTACAATGAGCAGTTCTTC
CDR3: CSAVQGYSYNEQFF

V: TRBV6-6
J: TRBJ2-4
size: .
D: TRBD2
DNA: TGTGCCAGCAGCGGACTAGCGGGAGGAGGGGGGACCGGAGCCAAAAACATTCAGTACTTC
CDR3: CASSGLAGGGGTGAKNIQYF

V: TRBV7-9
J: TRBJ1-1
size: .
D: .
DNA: TGTGCCAGCAGCCCGGTGGGGGGACGCACTGAAGCTTTCTTT
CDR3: CASSPVGGRTEAFF

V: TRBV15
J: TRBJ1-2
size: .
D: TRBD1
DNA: TGTGCCACCAGCAGAGATTGGGGGACAGGGGGCTCTGGCTATGGCTACACCTTC
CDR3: CATSRDWGTGGSGYGYTF

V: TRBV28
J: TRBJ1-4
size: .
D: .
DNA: TGTGCCAGCAGTTTACCCCAGAATGCAGGTGAAAAACTGTTTTTT
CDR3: CASSLPQNAGEKLFF

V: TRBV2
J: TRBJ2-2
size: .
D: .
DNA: TGTGCCAGCAGCAGGCCCGATGAAGGGGAGCTGTTTTTT
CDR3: CASSRPDEGELFF

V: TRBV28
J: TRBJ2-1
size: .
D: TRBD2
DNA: TGTGCCAGCCCTCCTTCGACGGGGGGGACTAGCGGGGAGAATGAGCAGTTCTTC
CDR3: CASPPSTGGTSGENEQFF

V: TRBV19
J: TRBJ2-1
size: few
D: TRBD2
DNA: TGTGCCAGTAGTAAAGCCGGGACTAGCAGTCCGAGCTCCTACAATGAGCAGTTCTTC
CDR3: CASSKAGTSSPSSYNEQFF

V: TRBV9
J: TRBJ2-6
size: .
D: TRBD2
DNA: TGTGCCAGCAGCTCGGGACTAGCGGGGGGGCTAGGTGGGGCCAACGTCCTGACTTTC
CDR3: CASSSGLAGGLGGANVLTF

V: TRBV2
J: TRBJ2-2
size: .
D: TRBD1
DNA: TGTGCCAGCAGTCAGGACAGGGGTTTTACCGGGGAGCTGTTTTTT
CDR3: CASSQDRGFTGELFF

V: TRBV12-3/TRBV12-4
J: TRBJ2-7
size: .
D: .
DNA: TGTGCCAGCAGGCAACAGGGCTACGAGCAGTACTTC
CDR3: CASRQQGYEQYF

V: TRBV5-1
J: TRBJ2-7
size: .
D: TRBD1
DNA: TGCGCCAGCAGCTTGTTTCCAGGGGGAAAATACGAGCAGTACTTC
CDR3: CASSLFPGGKYEQYF

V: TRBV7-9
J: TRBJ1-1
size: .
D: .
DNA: TGTGCCAGCAGCTTAGCTAACAGGGCCACTGAAGCTTTCTTT
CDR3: CASSLANRATEAFF

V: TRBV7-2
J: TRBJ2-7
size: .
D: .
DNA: TGTGCCAGCAGCTCGCAAAGTGGCAGCTACGAGCAGTACTTC
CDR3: CASSSQSGSYEQYF

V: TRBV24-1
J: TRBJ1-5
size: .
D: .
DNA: TGTGCCACCAGTCCGGTTGGCAATCAGCCCCAGCATTTT
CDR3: CATSPVGNQPQHF